The 30 T cell receptor beta chains below all came from one sample that was sequenced in a study of blood T cell repertoires in COVID-19. The repertoire was sequenced with immunoSEQ multiplex PCR; TCRdb's copy has only in-frame clones and lacks some. This table holds about 250,000 clones, about 86% found once. The sequenced sample consisted of peripheral blood. Source of these receptors: a man older than 75 with acute or convalescent COVID-19.

The V and J genes are TRBV15 and TRBJ1-2; no definite D call. Germline loops: CDR1 LNHNV, CDR2 YYDKDF (reference sequence). The CDR3 runs 16 residues. With 3 bases removed from V and 8 bases from J, the gap between germline ends came to 22 bases. CDR3 nucleotide sequence: TGTGCCACCAGCAGTGGTTTGGAAGGAGGTACTCGCGGCTACACCTTC. It translates to CATSSGLEGGTRGYTF.

The rearrangement joins TRBV3-1 (or the pseudogene TRBV3-2) to TRBJ1-6, with D unresolved. Trimming cost V 1 base and J 9 bases, with 13 bases left between them. CDR1 and CDR2 from the germline V gene are LGHDT and YNNKEL (reference sequence). The length of the CDR3 is 15 residues. The CDR3 nucleotides read TGTGCCAGCAGCCAAGTGTTAACAGTCGGTTCACCCCTCCACTTT. As protein: CASSQVLTVGSPLHF.

J is TRBJ2-5 and V is TRBV7-8; possibly TRBD2 for D (6 bases). Germline CDR1 and CDR2: SGHVS and FQNEAQ. The CDR3 covers 16 residues. With 1 base removed from V and 1 base from J, the gap between germline ends came to 13 bases. CDR3 in amino acids: CASSLVWLGGQETQYF. The DNA of the CDR3 is TGTGCCAGCAGCTTAGTTTGGCTGGGGGGCCAAGAGACCCAGTACTTC.

The rearrangement links TRBV5-4 to TRBJ2-7; 8 nucleotides line up with TRBD1. The J segment lost 6 bases and the V segment lost 0 bases, leaving 8 bases of the junction unmatched. This CDR3 is built from 15 residues. The germline gives CDR1 SGHNT, CDR2 YYREEE (reference sequence). CDR3 bases: TGTGCCAGCAGCTTGGGGGCCCCAGGGGGCGGCGAGCAGTACTTC. This sequence encodes CASSLGAPGGGEQYF.

The chain uses TRBV5-1 and TRBJ2-7; 8 nucleotides agree with TRBD1. Trimming at V came to 0 bases and at J to 1 base, leaving 3 bases not matched to a gene. The CDR3 contains 15 residues. Germline V gene sequence: CDR1 SGHRS, CDR2 YFSETQ. CDR3 in amino acids: CASSLGTGGSYEQYF. CDR3 nucleotide sequence: TGCGCCAGCAGCTTGGGCACAGGGGGTTCCTACGAGCAGTACTTC.

The J gene is TRBJ2-1, the V gene TRBV6-6; D possibly corresponds to TRBD2 (5 bases). The CDR3 length is 15 residues. Per the germline V gene, CDR1 is MNHNY and CDR2 is SVGAGI (reference sequence). Trimming stripped 2 bases from V and 0 bases from J, with 8 bases between. CDR3 sequence (DNA): TGTGCCAGCAGTTACGTGGGGAGCTCCTACAATGAGCAGTTCTTC. Amino acids: CASSYVGSSYNEQFF.

V is TRBV7-3 and J is TRBJ2-5; D possibly corresponds to TRBD1 (6 bases). The CDR3 is made up of 13 amino acids. Deletions cut 5 bases from V and 1 base from J, with 8 bases between. Germline V gene lookup returns CDR1 SGHTA and CDR2 FQGTGA. The CDR3 bases are TGTGCCAGCAGCCGACAGGTCCAAGAGACCCAGTACTTC. Protein product: CASSRQVQETQYF.

J is TRBJ1-1 and V is TRBV10-3; D unclear. The V gene's germline CDR1 is ENHRY and CDR2 SYGVKD. The V gene lost 6 bases and the J gene lost 0 bases, with 5 bases spanning the gap. The CDR3 consists of 12 residues. The CDR3 protein is CAIRSMNTEAFF. CDR3 nucleotides: TGTGCCATCAGGAGCATGAACACTGAAGCTTTCTTT.

The chain combines TRBV27 with TRBJ1-2, with D perhaps TRBD1 (5 bases). The CDR3 runs 13 residues. V lost 5 bases and J lost 3, with 10 bases in between. Germline assignment: CDR1 MNHEY and CDR2 SMNVEV (reference sequence). Here the CDR3 DNA reads TGTGCCAGCAGTGACAGTTCCTACTATGGCTACACCTTC. It codes for CASSDSSYYGYTF.

The V call is TRBV24-1, the J call TRBJ1-1, with 7 bases identical to TRBD1. The CDR3 runs to 15 residues. V was pared by 4 bases and J by 0 bases, with 4 bases of the junction left unmatched. CDR1 and CDR2 from the germline V gene are KGHDR and SFDVKD. The CDR3 DNA reads TGTGCCACCAGTGAGTCCGGGACAGTGAACACTGAAGCTTTCTTT. Its protein is CATSESGTVNTEAFF.

The count of this clone is one. V is TRBV29-1 and J is TRBJ2-3, with 9 bases identical to TRBD2. The CDR3 extends over 17 amino acids. Germline CDR1 reads SQVTM; CDR2 reads ANQGSEA. Unmatched junction bases numbered 18, after V lost 7 bases and J lost 4 bases. DNA for the CDR3: TGCAGCGCCCGGCCGGGGGGCGGGAGGGCTATCCCAGATACGCAGTATTTT. Translated, it gives CSARPGGGRAIPDTQYF.

The rearrangement joins TRBV28 to TRBJ1-4, with 7 positions matching TRBD1. Trimming cost V 5 bases and J 8 bases; bases outside gene matches: 5. Germline V gene sequence: CDR1 MDHEN, CDR2 SYDVKM. The CDR3 covers 13 residues. The CDR3 coding sequence is TGTGCCAGCAGTCCCGGGACAGAGGAAAAACTGTTTTTT. Translation: CASSPGTEEKLFF.

The V call is TRBV2, the J call TRBJ2-7; 8 bases line up with TRBD2. CDR1 and CDR2 from the germline V gene are SNHLY and FYNNEI. The CDR3 is made up of 13 amino acids. V dropped 8 bases and J dropped 7; count of bases not matched to a gene: 10. The CDR3 sequence: CASETSVAGEQYF. DNA for the CDR3: TGTGCCAGCGAGACTAGCGTGGCGGGAGAGCAGTACTTC.

The chain joins TRBV9 to TRBJ2-5, with D possibly TRBD1 on 5 matching bases. There are 12 residues in the CDR3. V lost 4 bases, J lost 7 bases, and 11 bases lay in between. Germline lookup yields CDR1 SGDLS and CDR2 YYNGEE. CDR3 in amino acids: CASSPERGTQYF. The CDR3 coding sequence is TGTGCCAGCAGCCCAGAAAGGGGGACCCAGTACTTC.

The V gene is TRBV7-8, the J gene TRBJ2-2; D is perhaps TRBD1 (5 bases). Trimming removed 6 bases from V and 0 bases from J, with 11 bases in between. The germline gives CDR1 SGHVS, CDR2 FQNEAQ. The CDR3 totals 15 residues. The CDR3 reads CASSQGASNTGELFF. In DNA, the CDR3 is TGTGCCAGCAGTCAGGGCGCCTCGAACACCGGGGAGCTGTTTTTT.

The chain couples TRBV11-3 to TRBJ1-1; 7 bases are a match to TRBD1. In germline, CDR1 is SGHNT, CDR2 YENEEA. This CDR3 has 14 residues. V was pared by 2 bases and J by 1 base, with 1 base of the junction left unmatched. As DNA, the CDR3 is TGTGCCAGCAGCTTACAGGGGGGGAACACTGAAGCTTTCTTT. It is translated as CASSLQGGNTEAFF.

V gene TRBV10-2 combines with J gene TRBJ1-1; D might be TRBD1 (5 bases). Germline loops: CDR1 WSHSY, CDR2 SAAADI. The CDR3 runs to 13 residues. Between the trimmed V and J ends, which lost 6 bases and 1 base, there was a span of 9 bases. The CDR3 nucleotides read TGCGCCAGCAGACAGACAGAGAACACTGAAGCTTTCTTT. Its translation is CASRQTENTEAFF.

The chain recombines TRBV30 with TRBJ1-4, with TRBD1 identical over 8 bases. CDR1 and CDR2 (germline): GTSNPN, SVGIG (reference sequence). The CDR3 spans 16 residues. V was clipped by 0 bases and J by 10 bases; unmatched bases: 13. The CDR3 DNA reads as TGTGCCTGGAGTGTACGGGGTGGGCCAGGGGGCGGAAAACTGTTTTTT. It translates to CAWSVRGGPGGGKLFF.

The chain carries TRBV5-1 and TRBJ1-6; a weak D match, TRBD1 (6 bases). This CDR3 comprises 16 residues. V gave up 4 bases and J gave up 7 bases, with 18 bases separating them. From germline, CDR1 is SGHRS and CDR2 YFSETQ. The CDR3 DNA reads TGCGCCAGCAGCCTACAGGGTTCGTTTTACAATTCACCCCTCCACTTT. Amino acid sequence: CASSLQGSFYNSPLHF.

The chain uses TRBV9 and TRBJ2-1; D might be TRBD2 (6 bases). V gave up 1 base and J gave up 0 bases, with 11 bases separating them. Germline V gene data show CDR1 as SGDLS and CDR2 as YYNGEE. The CDR3 is made up of 16 amino acids. The CDR3 DNA follows: TGTGCCAGCAGCGTATTAGCGGCGGGCTCCTACAATGAGCAGTTCTTC. As protein: CASSVLAAGSYNEQFF.

The genes are TRBV29-1 and TRBJ2-2; possibly TRBD1 for D (5 bases). The CDR3 runs to 18 residues. Germline CDR1 SQVTM, CDR2 ANQGSEA. Trimming stripped 6 bases from V and 5 bases from J, with 28 bases between. The DNA of the CDR3 is TGCAGCGTCGAACCACAAAACCCCCAGGGCCCCCCTACCGGGGAGCTGTTTTTT. Its protein is CSVEPQNPQGPPTGELFF.

This clone was seen repeatedly, ten times or more. The chain links TRBV9 to TRBJ1-6; 7 bases line up with TRBD1. V shed 4 bases and J 8 bases; nucleotides not matched to a gene: 9. The CDR3 contains 15 residues. Germline V lookup: CDR1 SGDLS, CDR2 YYNGEE. In DNA, the CDR3 is TGTGCCAGCAGCATATCACAGGGGTGGGATTCACCCCTCCACTTT. As protein: CASSISQGWDSPLHF.

J is TRBJ2-3 and V is TRBV6-1; 7 bases line up with TRBD2. Germline CDR1 MNHNS, CDR2 SASEGT. The CDR3 covers 16 residues. V gave up 3 bases and J gave up 4 bases; unmatched junction bases: 10. CDR3 DNA: TGTGCCAGCAGTGATTGGGCGGGAGTTAGGGCAGATACGCAGTATTTT. Its translation: CASSDWAGVRADTQYF.

In nucleotides, the CDR3 is TGTGCCAGTAGTATAGCGGCTAGCGGCCACAATGAGCAGTTCTTC. It translates to CASSIAASGHNEQFF. The chain uses TRBV19 and TRBJ2-1; 7 nucleotides match TRBD2. V trimming: 1 base; J trimming: 5 bases; junction bases outside the gene matches: 5. Germline values: CDR1 LNHDA, CDR2 SQIVND (reference sequence). The CDR3 sequence is 15 residues long.

V gene TRBV3-1 (or the pseudogene TRBV3-2) combines with J gene TRBJ2-3; D unresolved. Trimming removed 1 base from V and 6 bases from J, with 14 bases in between. CDR1 is LGHDT and CDR2 is YNNKEL in the germline V gene (reference sequence). There are 15 residues in the CDR3. The CDR3 sequence: CASSQGVLGSDTQYF. CDR3 bases: TGTGCCAGCAGCCAAGGGGTGTTGGGCTCGGATACGCAGTATTTT.

V is TRBV10-3 and J is TRBJ1-5; 7 nucleotides align to TRBD1. The germline V gene encodes CDR1 ENHRY and CDR2 SYGVKD. The CDR3 sequence is 14 residues long. V lost 4 bases, J lost 3 bases, and 3 bases stayed unmatched. DNA for the CDR3: TGTGCCATCAGTGCAACAGGGGACAATCAGCCCCAGCATTTT. Residues: CAISATGDNQPQHF.

This chain uses TRBV5-1 with TRBJ1-2, with TRBD1 matching 9 bases. This CDR3 is built from 15 residues. V lost 4 bases, J lost 4 bases, and 8 bases stayed unmatched. Germline V gives CDR1 SGHRS, CDR2 YFSETQ. For the CDR3, the DNA is TGCGCCAGCAGCATCGACAGGGGGTGGGTCTATGGCTACACCTTC. Its protein is CASSIDRGWVYGYTF. The variable domain in full, with the rest retrieved from reference TRBV5-1 and TRBJ1-2, is KAGVTQTPRYLIKTRGQQVTLSCSPISGHRSVSWYQQTPGQGLQFLFEYFSETQRNKGNFPGRFSGRQFSNSRSEMNVSTLELGDSALYLCASSIDRGWVYGYTFGSGTRLTVV.

The chain carries TRBV28 and TRBJ1-4; D not certain. The germline V gene has CDR1 MDHEN and CDR2 SYDVKM. The CDR3 runs 15 residues. With 3 bases removed from V and 5 bases from J, the gap between germline ends came to 13 bases. CDR3 sequence (DNA): TGTGCCAGCAGTTTTGAGGGTGGGATCAATGAAAAACTGTTTTTT. Translated, it gives CASSFEGGINEKLFF.

Comments on this clone: An end of the junction differs from the germline gene, which may be a read error. The V gene is TRBV3-1 (or the pseudogene TRBV3-2), the J gene TRBJ2-1, with 9 bases lining up with TRBD1. The CDR3 length is 15 residues. Germline CDR1 LGHDT, CDR2 YNNKEL (reference sequence). This chain's CDR3 is CASGQTGGGYNEQFF. The DNA of the CDR3 is TGTGCCAGCGGCCAGACAGGGGGAGGCTACAATGAGCAGTTCTTC.

The gene calls are TRBV10-3 and TRBJ1-2; D might be TRBD1 (6 bases). The V gene's germline CDR1 is ENHRY and CDR2 SYGVKD. The V and J ends lost 2 bases and 4 bases respectively, with 11 bases between them. This CDR3 has 14 residues. CDR3 in DNA: TGTGCCATCAGTGAGACAGGGTTAGGCTATGGCTACACCTTC. It specifies CAISETGLGYGYTF.